The 13 T cell receptor beta chains below were found in one sample sequenced in a study of T cells after somatic rescue of genetic block. Measured with immunoSEQ multiplex PCR; TCRdb has only the in-frame clones, and not every one. The sample records approximately 70,000 clones, around 90% being singletons. Sequences were obtained from peripheral blood mononuclear cells (PBMCs). The receptors were gathered from a man between 25 and 39 years old.

The chain recombines TRBV4-1 with TRBJ2-7; 9 positions match TRBD2. The CDR3 is made up of 14 amino acids. Germline values: CDR1 MGHRA, CDR2 YSYEKL. V was clipped by 5 bases and J by 4 bases; unmatched bases: 6. The CDR3 DNA reads as TGCGCCAGCAGCTGGCGGGAGGGCCAATACGAGCAGTACTTC. Protein product: CASSWREGQYEQYF.

The chain employs TRBV4-3 and TRBJ2-7, with 8 nucleotides matching TRBD1. This CDR3 spans 15 amino acids. Unmatched junction bases numbered 4, after V lost 0 bases and J lost 3 bases. Looked up from germline, CDR1 is LGHNA and CDR2 is YSLEER. The CDR3 sequence is CASSQEGQGGYEQYF. DNA of the CDR3: TGCGCCAGCAGCCAAGAAGGACAGGGAGGCTACGAGCAGTACTTC.

This rearrangement joins TRBV7-2 to TRBJ2-3, with unresolved D. V lost 0 bases and J 3 bases, leaving 22 bases between the germline ends. CDR1 and CDR2 from the germline V gene are SGHTA and FQGNSA. The CDR3 has 19 residues. CDR3 DNA sequence: TGTGCCAGCAGCTTAGCCCGCGACGTTAGAAGTGATAGGACAGATACGCAGTATTTT. This translates into CASSLARDVRSDRTDTQYF. The whole variable domain, filled in from reference TRBV7-2 and TRBJ2-3, reads GAGVSQSPSNKVTEKGKDVELRCDPISGHTALYWYRQSLGQGLEFLIYFQGNSAPDKSGLPSDRFSAERTGGSVSTLTIQRTQQEDSAVYLCASSLARDVRSDRTDTQYFGPGTRLTVL.

V gene TRBV6-5 combines with J gene TRBJ1-4; 9 bases are shared with TRBD1. Germline trimming cut 4 bases from V and 8 bases from J; bases unmatched to any gene: 11. Looked up from germline, CDR1 is MNHEY and CDR2 is SVGAGI. This CDR3 spans 16 amino acids. The CDR3 loop reads CASSSSGQGGWEKLFF. CDR3 DNA sequence: TGTGCCAGCAGTTCCTCGGGACAGGGAGGATGGGAAAAACTGTTTTTT.

The CDR3 nucleotides read TGTGCCAGCATCCGGAAAACCTACTCTGGAAACACCATATATTTT. This sequence encodes CASIRKTYSGNTIYF. The chain couples TRBV28 to TRBJ1-3; D not certain. This CDR3 spans 15 amino acids. Germline lookup yields CDR1 MDHEN and CDR2 SYDVKM. Trimming removed 7 bases at V and 0 bases at J, with 13 bases between.

This clone was seen a handful of times. DNA for the CDR3: TGCGCCAGCAGCTGGGAGGGTCTCGAGGGTGAAGCTTTCTTT. This gives the protein CASSWEGLEGEAFF. This chain joins TRBV5-1 and TRBJ1-1; D gene unclear. V lost 3 bases and J 7 bases, leaving 16 bases between the germline ends. This CDR3 has 14 residues. Germline V CDR1 and CDR2: SGHRS, YFSETQ.

The chain carries TRBV25-1 and TRBJ2-2, with D perhaps matching TRBD2 (6 bases). The CDR3 has 15 residues. The V end was cut by 4 bases, the J end by 4 bases, with 13 bases between. Per germline, CDR1 MGHDK and CDR2 SYGVNS. CDR3 in amino acids: CASSVAGPATGELFF. CDR3 in DNA: TGTGCCAGCAGTGTTGCGGGGCCCGCCACCGGGGAGCTGTTTTTT.

This clone appeared a single time. The rearrangement joins TRBV23-1 to TRBJ1-3, with unresolved D. TRBV23-1 counts as an open reading frame of uncertain function. There are 16 residues in the CDR3. The germline V and J ends were trimmed by 0 bases and 0 bases, with 9 bases remaining between them. CDR3 protein: CASSQSHKFSGNTIYF. The CDR3 bases are TGCGCCAGCAGTCAATCGCACAAGTTCTCTGGAAACACCATATATTTT.

The table lists this clone with a count of one. The V gene is TRBV11-3, the J gene TRBJ2-7; 7 nucleotides agree with TRBD2. With 1 base clipped from V and 2 bases from J, the junction kept 5 bases outside the gene matches. Germline CDR1 and CDR2: SGHNT and YENEEA. The CDR3 is made up of 15 amino acids. This CDR3 reads CASSLGGGSPYEQYF. CDR3 bases: TGTGCCAGCAGCTTAGGTGGCGGGAGCCCCTACGAGCAGTACTTC.

V and J are TRBV18 and TRBJ2-7, with 11 nucleotides matching TRBD2. V lost 0 bases and J lost 6; bases outside the gene matches: 1. The CDR3 sequence is 14 residues long. Germline V gene data show CDR1 as KGHSH and CDR2 as LQKENI. The CDR3 reads CASSPPGTSGEQYF. The CDR3 nucleotides are TGTGCCAGCTCACCACCCGGGACTAGCGGCGAGCAGTACTTC.

The DNA for the CDR3 is TGTGCCAGCTGGCGCGGGGGGGCCGAAGAGCAGTACTTC. This sequence encodes CASWRGGAEEQYF. The chain joins TRBV6-5 to TRBJ2-7; 9 bases agree with TRBD2. This CDR3 has 13 residues. Trimming removed 8 bases from V and 7 bases from J; junction bases left unmatched: 9. Germline loops: CDR1 MNHEY, CDR2 SVGAGI.

This clone appeared a few times. The genes are TRBV2 and TRBJ1-5; D uncertain. The CDR3 spans 14 residues. Germline lookup yields CDR1 SNHLY and CDR2 FYNNEI. V was trimmed by 6 bases and J by 4 bases, leaving 13 bases between them. In DNA form, the CDR3 reads TGTGCCAGCAGAACACGGACGGGTAATCAGCCCCAGCATTTT. It specifies CASRTRTGNQPQHF.

Only a few counts were recorded for this clone. This chain connects TRBV18 to TRBJ1-3, with D unclear. V gave up 2 bases and J gave up 1 base, with 6 bases separating them. The CDR3 loop spans 14 amino acids. CDR1 KGHSH and CDR2 LQKENI come from the germline V gene. The CDR3 loop is CASSPESSGNTIYF. The CDR3 bases are TGTGCCAGCTCACCAGAAAGTTCTGGAAACACCATATATTTT.